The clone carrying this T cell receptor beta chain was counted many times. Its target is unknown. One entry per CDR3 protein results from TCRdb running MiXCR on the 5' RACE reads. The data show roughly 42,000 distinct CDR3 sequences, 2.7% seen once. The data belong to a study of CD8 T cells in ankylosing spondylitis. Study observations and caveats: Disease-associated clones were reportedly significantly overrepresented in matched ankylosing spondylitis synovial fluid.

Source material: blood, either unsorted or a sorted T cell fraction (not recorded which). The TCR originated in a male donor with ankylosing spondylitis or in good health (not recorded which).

The CDR3 DNA reads as TGTGCCAGCAGCGTAGAATGGAGTCCCTCTGGAAACACCATATATTTT. It encodes CASSVEWSPSGNTIYF. The chain is built from TRBV9 and TRBJ1-3, with no clear D. Germline-derived CDR1 and CDR2 are SGDLS and YYNGEE. V lost 0 bases and J lost 0, with 10 bases in between. CDR3 size: 16 residues.